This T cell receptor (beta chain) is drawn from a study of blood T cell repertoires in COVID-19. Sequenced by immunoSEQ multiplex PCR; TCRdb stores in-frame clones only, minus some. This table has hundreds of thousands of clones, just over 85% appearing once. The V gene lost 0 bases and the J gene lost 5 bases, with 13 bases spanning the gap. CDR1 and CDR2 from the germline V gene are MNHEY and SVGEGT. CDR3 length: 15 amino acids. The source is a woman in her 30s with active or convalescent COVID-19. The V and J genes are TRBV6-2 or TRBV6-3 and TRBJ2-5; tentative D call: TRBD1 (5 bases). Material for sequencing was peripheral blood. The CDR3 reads CASSYSIRPGETQYF. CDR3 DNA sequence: TGTGCCAGCAGTTACTCGATTAGGCCAGGGGAGACCCAGTACTTC.